These 15 T cell receptor beta chains were all obtained from the same sample, sequenced in a study of blood T cells in healthy people across ages. Through a sample-barcoded 5' primer and a J-beta primer mix, a second PCR was run for roughly 7 to 12 cycles. TCRdb re-analysed the 5' RACE reads in MiXCR, keeping a single row per CDR3 protein. Altogether approximately 1,700,000 distinct CDR3 sequences are present, around 40% being singletons, with the ten largest covering roughly 24%. Source material: blood. The source of these receptors is a human donor in good health.

The CDR3 DNA reads TGTGCCAGCTTCACAGAGAATAGTAACTATGGCTACACCTTC. This codes for CASFTENSNYGYTF. The chain joins TRBV6-5 to TRBJ1-2; D gene uncertain. The CDR3 runs 14 residues. Deletions cut 8 bases from V and 1 base from J, with 14 bases between. Germline CDR1 reads MNHEY; CDR2 reads SVGAGI.

This clonotype was counted only a few times. V gene TRBV7-9 combines with J gene TRBJ1-6; D uncertain. This CDR3 has 13 residues. CDR1 and CDR2 (germline): SEHNR, FQNEAQ (reference sequence). Trimming removed 5 bases at V and 7 bases at J, with 9 bases between. In DNA form, the CDR3 reads TGTGCCAGCAGCCAGACGGACAATTCACCCCTCCACTTT. It specifies CASSQTDNSPLHF.

CDR3 in DNA: TGTGCCATCAGTGAGTCGATGCGGTCGGGACAGGGCTCTGCAGCTTTCTTT. Encoded protein: CAISESMRSGQGSAAFF. The chain has TRBV10-3 and TRBJ1-1; TRBD1 matches 9 bases. The V segment lost 0 bases and the J segment 10 bases; nucleotides outside the gene matches: 15. The CDR3 contains 17 residues. Germline V gene data show CDR1 as ENHRY and CDR2 as SYGVKD.

This clonotype has only a few counts. The V call is TRBV20-1, the J call TRBJ1-2, with a possible D match to TRBD1 (5 bases). The germline V gene encodes CDR1 DFQATT and CDR2 SNEGSKA (reference sequence). Trimming shortened V by 5 bases and J by 0 bases, and 13 bases separated the two germline ends. The CDR3 extends over 14 amino acids. The CDR3 loop is CSAFIDSPNYGYTF. CDR3 in DNA: TGCAGTGCTTTCATCGACAGCCCTAACTATGGCTACACCTTC.

This clonotype appeared a few times. This chain uses TRBV7-2 with TRBJ2-4, with TRBD1 as a possible D gene (6 bases). The assigned J gene may be wrong: the sequence end matches TRBJ2-7 better. The V gene's germline CDR1 is SGHTA and CDR2 FQGNSA. CDR3 length: 14 residues. The CDR3 spells CASSLTGRLHEQYF. The DNA for the CDR3 is TGTGCCAGCAGCTTAACAGGGCGACTCCACGAGCAGTACTTC.

Many counts were recorded for this clonotype. This chain uses TRBV12-3 or TRBV12-4 with TRBJ2-1; D may be TRBD2 (5 bases). V lost 10 bases and J lost 15, with 19 bases in between. This CDR3 comprises 11 residues. CDR3 sequence reads: CAMHLGGRLFF. The DNA for the CDR3 is TGTGCCATGCACCTAGGAGGTCGGCTGTTCTTC.

V is TRBV20-1 and J is TRBJ2-7; D gene uncertain. The ends were cut back, 3 bases at V and 12 bases at J, with 18 bases in the middle. CDR1 and CDR2 (germline): DFQATT, SNEGSKA (reference sequence). The CDR3 runs to 12 residues. As DNA, the CDR3 is TGCAGTGCTAGTTCCTCGAACCTGAATCCGTACTTC. This sequence encodes CSASSSNLNPYF.

This clonotype was seen only a few times. This chain connects TRBV7-8 to TRBJ2-6, with D possibly matching TRBD1 (5 bases). This CDR3 is 17 amino acids long. V lost 4 bases and J 17 bases, leaving 30 bases between the germline ends. Germline CDR1 is SGHVS and CDR2 is FQNEAQ. The CDR3 DNA is TGTGCCAGCAGCTCATCGGTATTGGGGCGCGGTGTCCTCTGGTTGACTTTC. Translating gives CASSSSVLGRGVLWLTF.

The count of this clonotype is one. The chain joins TRBV7-9 to TRBJ2-1, with a possible D match to TRBD2 (6 bases). Germline CDR1 reads SEHNR; CDR2 reads FQNEAQ (reference sequence). This CDR3 comprises 14 residues. V was trimmed by 4 bases and J by 3 bases, leaving 10 bases between them. CDR3 coding DNA: TGTGCCAGCAGCTCCATGGGGGGCTACAATGAGCAGTTCTTC. Residues: CASSSMGGYNEQFF.

The rearrangement joins TRBV13 to TRBJ2-3; the D is unclear. V gave up 8 bases and J gave up 3 bases, with 12 bases separating them. The CDR3 sequence is 13 residues long. CDR1 is PRHDT, CDR2 FYEKMQ, per germline (reference sequence). The CDR3 DNA is TGTGCCAGCGCGCCCAGAAAAACAGATACGCAGTATTTT. It yields the protein CASAPRKTDTQYF.

This clonotype was counted between two and nine times. The chain links TRBV7-9 to TRBJ2-3; tentative D call: TRBD2 (6 bases). CDR3 length: 14 amino acids. The germline CDR1 and CDR2 sequences are SEHNR and FQNEAQ (reference sequence). Trimming shortened V by 4 bases and J by 6 bases, and 14 bases separated the two germline ends. The CDR3 sequence is CASSWRAVGDTQYF. CDR3 bases: TGTGCCAGCAGCTGGAGGGCCGTAGGGGATACGCAGTATTTT.

In its sample, this clonotype was seen a few times. The V and J genes are TRBV9 and TRBJ2-3, with a weak D call TRBD2 (5 bases). The CDR3 extends over 13 amino acids. Germline-derived CDR1 and CDR2 are SGDLS and YYNGEE. The V end was cut by 3 bases, the J end by 4 bases, with 9 bases between. CDR3 nucleotide sequence: TGTGCCAGCAGCGGACTATCCCCAGATACGCAGTATTTT. This translates into CASSGLSPDTQYF.

The chain joins TRBV29-1 to TRBJ2-5; D is undetermined. The CDR3 loop spans 11 amino acids. Germline CDR1 and CDR2: SQVTM and ANQGSEA. V was shortened by 5 bases and J by 3 bases, with 7 bases between the two germline ends. DNA of the CDR3: TGCAGCGTTAGGGAAAAAGAGACCCAGTACTTC. Its protein is CSVREKETQYF.

The chain couples TRBV11-2 to TRBJ2-1; D is uncertain. V shed 4 bases and J shed 9 bases, with 13 bases lying between them. The CDR3 is made up of 13 amino acids. From germline, CDR1 is SGHAT and CDR2 FQNNGV. The CDR3 protein is CASSYAPHSEQFF. The CDR3 region has the DNA TGTGCCAGCAGCTACGCCCCCCACAGTGAGCAGTTCTTC.

This clonotype was recorded a few times. The chain has TRBV9 and TRBJ2-1; TRBD2 agrees at 14 bases. Trimming cost V 3 bases and J 10 bases; bases outside gene matches: 12. CDR1 is SGDLS and CDR2 is YYNGEE in the germline V gene. The CDR3 contains 17 residues. The CDR3 bases are TGTGCCAGCAGCGCCGACCTACGGACTAGCGGGGGGCGAGAGCAGTTCTTC. This encodes CASSADLRTSGGREQFF. The whole variable domain, filled in from reference TRBV9 and TRBJ2-1, reads DSGVTQTPKHLITATGQRVTLRCSPRSGDLSVYWYQQSLDQGLQFLIQYYNGEERAKGNILERFSAQQFPDLHSELNLSSLELGDSALYFCASSADLRTSGGREQFFGPGTRLTVL.